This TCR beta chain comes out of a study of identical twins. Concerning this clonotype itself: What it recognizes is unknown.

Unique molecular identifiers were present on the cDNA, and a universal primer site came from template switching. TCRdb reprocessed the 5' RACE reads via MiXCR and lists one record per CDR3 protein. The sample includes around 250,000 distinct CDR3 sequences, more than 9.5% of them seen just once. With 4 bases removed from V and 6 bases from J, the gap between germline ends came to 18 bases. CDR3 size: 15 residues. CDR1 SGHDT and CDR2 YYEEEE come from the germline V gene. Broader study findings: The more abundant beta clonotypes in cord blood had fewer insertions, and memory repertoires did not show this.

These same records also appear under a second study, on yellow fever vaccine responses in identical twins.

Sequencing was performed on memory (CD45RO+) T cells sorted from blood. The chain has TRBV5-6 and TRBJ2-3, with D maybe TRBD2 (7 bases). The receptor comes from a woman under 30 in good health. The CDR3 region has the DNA TGTGCCAGCAGCGGGGGGCAGGGAGGGTGGGATACGCAGTATTTT. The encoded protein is CASSGGQGGWDTQYF.